In this sample, the clone carrying this TCR beta chain turned up many times. The antigen remains undetermined. The second PCR ran about 6 to 12 cycles with a sample-barcoded 5' primer and J-beta primers. A template-switch adaptor containing 12 random nucleotides labeled each cDNA molecule. TCRdb re-called the 5' RACE reads through MiXCR, storing one row per CDR3 protein. Among 870,000 or so distinct CDR3 sequences listed, around 30% were seen once. The sample is drawn from a study of blood T cells in healthy people across ages. Study overall: About one barcoded beta molecule per two T cells was the capture yield of template switching.

Total RNA was extracted at no less than 6 micrograms per sample. CDR1 MDHEN and CDR2 SYDVKM come from the germline V gene. The length of the CDR3 is 14 residues. V lost 5 bases and J 3 bases, leaving 14 bases between the germline ends. Study-wide results and limits: While age rose, TCR beta diversity per million T cells dropped in a roughly linear way.

This receptor was obtained from an elderly woman in good health. The rearrangement uses TRBV28 and TRBJ2-7; a possible D gene is TRBD1 (6 bases). Input material: blood. CDR3 DNA sequence: TGTGCCAGCAGTCCCGGGACACGGAGCTACGAGCAGTACTTC. This gives the protein CASSPGTRSYEQYF. Together with reference TRBV28 and TRBJ2-7, the CDR3 gives the full variable domain: DVKVTQSSRYLVKRTGEKVFLECVQDMDHENMFWYRQDPGLGLRLIYFSYDVKMKEKGDIPEGYSVSREKKERFSLILESASTNQTSMYLCASSPGTRSYEQYFGPGTRLTVT.